This is a list of T cell receptor beta chains from one sample in a study of blood T cells in healthy people across ages. TCRdb ran MiXCR on the 5' RACE reads and lists one entry per CDR3 protein. The table has under 2,000,000 distinct CDR3 sequences, 40% to 55% seen once. The sequencing input was blood. These receptors all come from a woman in her 40s in good health. The conserved cysteine and the conserved F or W are not part of the CDR3 here. The order of the fields is clone size, J gene, D gene, V gene, CDR3 protein. A D gene is named only where the DNA matches it firmly. Expanded clones are given a class, and other clones once, few, many or no size at all.

abundance: -; j_gene: TRBJ2-1; d_gene: -; v_gene: TRBV5-1; CDR3aa: ASSLEGRQGGSYNEQF
abundance: few; j_gene: TRBJ2-7; d_gene: TRBD1; v_gene: TRBV7-9; CDR3aa: ASTRQGVAYEQY
abundance: -; j_gene: TRBJ2-3; d_gene: -; v_gene: TRBV28; CDR3aa: ASSLMGTIPSTDTQY
abundance: -; j_gene: TRBJ1-2; d_gene: TRBD1; v_gene: TRBV5-1; CDR3aa: ASSLVAGGAAYGYT
abundance: -; j_gene: -; d_gene: TRBD2; v_gene: TRBV14; CDR3aa: ASSQESGGAGRETQY
abundance: -; j_gene: TRBJ1-6; d_gene: -; v_gene: TRBV6-6; CDR3aa: ASSYQPGPLYNSPLH
abundance: -; j_gene: TRBJ2-7; d_gene: -; v_gene: TRBV27; CDR3aa: ASSSTRLNIYEQY
abundance: once; j_gene: TRBJ2-3; d_gene: -; v_gene: TRBV6-2/TRBV6-3; CDR3aa: ATKDGTTDTQY
abundance: -; j_gene: TRBJ1-1; d_gene: -; v_gene: TRBV27; CDR3aa: ASRQGWLTEAF
abundance: few; j_gene: TRBJ2-7; d_gene: -; v_gene: TRBV5-1; CDR3aa: ASSQAGGNYEQY
abundance: few; j_gene: TRBJ2-5; d_gene: -; v_gene: TRBV15; CDR3aa: ATSKRTNGEETQY
abundance: -; j_gene: TRBJ1-1; d_gene: TRBD1; v_gene: TRBV25-1; CDR3aa: ASGQGSEAF
abundance: -; j_gene: TRBJ2-1; d_gene: TRBD1; v_gene: TRBV7-9; CDR3aa: ASSPRTGRYNEQF
abundance: -; j_gene: TRBJ2-4; d_gene: -; v_gene: TRBV4-3; CDR3aa: ASSQEGSPAVAKNIQY
abundance: few; j_gene: TRBJ2-1; d_gene: TRBD2; v_gene: TRBV29-1; CDR3aa: SVEGGMGLTGNEQF
abundance: -; j_gene: TRBJ2-5; d_gene: TRBD1; v_gene: TRBV7-3; CDR3aa: ASSLTRTGLGETQY
abundance: -; j_gene: TRBJ1-5; d_gene: TRBD1; v_gene: TRBV20-1; CDR3aa: SAPIVDRPNQPQH
abundance: -; j_gene: TRBJ2-3; d_gene: -; v_gene: TRBV20-1; CDR3aa: SARDLVSSTDTQY
abundance: few; j_gene: TRBJ2-5; d_gene: TRBD1; v_gene: TRBV20-1; CDR3aa: SATGANQETQY
abundance: -; j_gene: TRBJ1-5; d_gene: -; v_gene: TRBV6-5; CDR3aa: ASSQNPLNSQH
abundance: -; j_gene: TRBJ1-2; d_gene: -; v_gene: TRBV24-1; CDR3aa: ATSDYRADYGYT
abundance: -; j_gene: TRBJ2-2; d_gene: -; v_gene: TRBV27; CDR3aa: ASSWVQNGELF
abundance: few; j_gene: TRBJ2-7; d_gene: TRBD1; v_gene: TRBV7-6; CDR3aa: ASSLAGGTGANEQY
abundance: few; j_gene: TRBJ1-4; d_gene: -; v_gene: TRBV25-1; CDR3aa: ATRMTANEKLF
abundance: -; j_gene: TRBJ1-5; d_gene: -; v_gene: TRBV20-1; CDR3aa: SASHPGRRNQPQH
abundance: few; j_gene: TRBJ2-1; d_gene: TRBD1; v_gene: TRBV5-5; CDR3aa: ASSTTGGIMNEQF
abundance: few; j_gene: TRBJ2-7; d_gene: -; v_gene: TRBV4-2; CDR3aa: ASSQGRPGYDEQY
abundance: -; j_gene: TRBJ2-6; d_gene: -; v_gene: TRBV14; CDR3aa: ASSPLPGSGANVLT
abundance: -; j_gene: TRBJ2-3; d_gene: TRBD2; v_gene: TRBV20-1; CDR3aa: SSDPSRLAGVAIGDTDTQY
abundance: -; j_gene: TRBJ2-5; d_gene: TRBD1; v_gene: TRBV5-1; CDR3aa: ASSFTRDRAGETQY
abundance: few; j_gene: TRBJ1-2; d_gene: -; v_gene: TRBV6-5; CDR3aa: ATTDPGRGSGYT
abundance: few; j_gene: TRBJ1-2; d_gene: TRBD1; v_gene: TRBV6-6; CDR3aa: ASSYSTGVHGYT
abundance: -; j_gene: TRBJ1-1; d_gene: -; v_gene: TRBV6-5; CDR3aa: ASGLGGAQYTEAF
abundance: few; j_gene: TRBJ2-5; d_gene: -; v_gene: TRBV25-1; CDR3aa: ASSEGAGTQETQY
abundance: -; j_gene: TRBJ1-1; d_gene: -; v_gene: TRBV9; CDR3aa: ASSAVRGRTEAF
abundance: -; j_gene: TRBJ2-1; d_gene: TRBD2; v_gene: TRBV20-1; CDR3aa: SARVGGGLYNEQF
abundance: -; j_gene: TRBJ2-1; d_gene: -; v_gene: TRBV7-2; CDR3aa: ASSLDVVHEQF
abundance: -; j_gene: TRBJ1-6; d_gene: -; v_gene: TRBV12-3/TRBV12-4; CDR3aa: ASTLMAQVSGSPLH
abundance: -; j_gene: TRBJ1-2; d_gene: -; v_gene: TRBV3-1; CDR3aa: ASSQDRGEFNYGYT
abundance: -; j_gene: TRBJ2-5; d_gene: TRBD2; v_gene: TRBV29-1; CDR3aa: SAEAGVKETQY
abundance: few; j_gene: TRBJ2-5; d_gene: TRBD1; v_gene: TRBV13; CDR3aa: ASSPQGAGQETQY
abundance: few; j_gene: TRBJ2-5; d_gene: TRBD2; v_gene: TRBV28; CDR3aa: ASRPLAGGSETQY
abundance: few; j_gene: -; d_gene: TRBD1; v_gene: TRBV18; CDR3aa: ASSTLQGAQETQY
abundance: -; j_gene: TRBJ2-5; d_gene: -; v_gene: TRBV6-6; CDR3aa: ASSDSNVGETQY
abundance: -; j_gene: TRBJ2-3; d_gene: TRBD1; v_gene: TRBV5-1; CDR3aa: ASSLVGRGFTDTQY
abundance: many; j_gene: TRBJ2-7; d_gene: TRBD2; v_gene: TRBV5-1; CDR3aa: ASSPGLAGYEQY
abundance: -; j_gene: TRBJ2-7; d_gene: -; v_gene: TRBV20-1; CDR3aa: SARGLGDQY
abundance: -; j_gene: TRBJ2-5; d_gene: -; v_gene: TRBV13; CDR3aa: ASSFGRLLQETQY
abundance: -; j_gene: TRBJ2-7; d_gene: -; v_gene: TRBV2; CDR3aa: ASSEAVSYEQY
abundance: -; j_gene: TRBJ2-1; d_gene: TRBD1; v_gene: TRBV6-1; CDR3aa: ASQGAFFESVSYNEQF